This T cell receptor (beta chain) was found in a study of T cells in Graves' hyperthyroidism and ophthalmopathy. V lost 9 bases, J lost 4 bases, and 0 bases stayed unmatched. Germline V lookup: CDR1 KGHDR, CDR2 SFDVKD. CDR3 size: 13 residues. Patients affected by ophthalmopathy presented a Clinical Activity Score of at least 3, a NOSPECS grade of at least 4, and disease duration below 3 months. Exclusion criteria comprised uncontrolled infection, other autoimmune disease, pregnancy or lactation. Thyroid ultrasound, orbital computed tomography, clinical symptoms, and serum thyroxine and TRAb underpinned diagnoses. RNA transcripts provided the source from which TCR beta CDR3 regions were amplified. The primer set for the first-round RT-PCR of the TCR CDR3 was HTBI. TCRdb processed the multiplex PCR reads anew with MiXCR; each CDR3 protein has one entry. This sample carries about 610,000 distinct CDR3 sequences, over 12% of them seen once, and the ten largest clones take roughly 4.3%.

This clonotype was seen many times. The clonotype originates from a middle-aged woman with Graves' ophthalmopathy. Sequenced material: blood. The genes are TRBV24-1 and TRBJ2-2; 11 positions match TRBD2. The CDR3 spells CATGLAGTGELFF. The CDR3 DNA follows: TGTGCCACCGGACTAGCGGGCACCGGGGAGCTGTTTTTT.